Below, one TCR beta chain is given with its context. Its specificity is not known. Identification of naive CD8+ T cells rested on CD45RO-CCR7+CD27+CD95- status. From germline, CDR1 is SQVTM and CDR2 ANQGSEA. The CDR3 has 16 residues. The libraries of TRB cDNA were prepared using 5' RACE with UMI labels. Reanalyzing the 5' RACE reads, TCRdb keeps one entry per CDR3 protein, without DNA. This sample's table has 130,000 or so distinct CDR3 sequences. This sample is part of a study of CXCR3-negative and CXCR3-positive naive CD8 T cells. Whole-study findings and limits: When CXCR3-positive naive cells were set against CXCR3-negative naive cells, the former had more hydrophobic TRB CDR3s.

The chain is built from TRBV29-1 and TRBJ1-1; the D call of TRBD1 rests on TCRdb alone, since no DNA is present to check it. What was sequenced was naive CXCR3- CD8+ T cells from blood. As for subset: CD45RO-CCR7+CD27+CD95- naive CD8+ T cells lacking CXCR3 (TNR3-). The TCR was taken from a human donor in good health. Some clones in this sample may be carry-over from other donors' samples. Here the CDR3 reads CSAVNWDSDRNTEAFF.